These T cell receptor beta chains were read from a single sample in a study of identical twins. One entry per CDR3 protein, called by TCRdb with MiXCR from the 5' RACE reads. The repertoire includes hundreds of thousands of distinct CDR3 sequences, 15% to 20% of them detected once, and around 13% sits in the top ten. This same sample was also taken into another study, of T cells expressing NK-cell markers.

Material for sequencing was PBMCs. These receptors were obtained from a woman under 30 in good health. CDR3s include the opening cysteine and the closing phenylalanine or tryptophan. The order of the fields is V gene, clone size, CDR3 length, J gene, D gene, CDR3 protein, CDR3 DNA. The D gene is left open where the match is weak. Size tells how often a clone was seen (once, few, many) or the class of an expanded clone, and some rows leave it out.

v_gene: TRBV6-5; abundance: few; len: 18; j_gene: TRBJ1-1; d_gene: TRBD1; CDR3aa: CASSYRKPGQGKGTEAFF; CDR3nt: TGTGCCAGCAGTTATCGGAAACCGGGACAGGGGAAGGGAACTGAAGCTTTCTTT
v_gene: TRBV7-6; abundance: once; len: 16; j_gene: TRBJ1-4; d_gene: -; CDR3aa: CASSFTEGRANEKLFF; CDR3nt: TGTGCCAGCAGCTTTACAGAGGGCAGGGCTAATGAAAAACTGTTTTTT
v_gene: TRBV12-3/TRBV12-4; abundance: -; len: 14; j_gene: TRBJ1-1; d_gene: -; CDR3aa: CASRYQGPNTEAFF; CDR3nt: TGTGCCAGCCGATATCAAGGCCCAAACACTGAAGCTTTCTTT
v_gene: TRBV11-3; abundance: -; len: 14; j_gene: TRBJ2-7; d_gene: -; CDR3aa: CASSLNFQAYEQYF; CDR3nt: TGTGCCAGCAGCTTGAACTTCCAGGCCTACGAGCAGTACTTC
v_gene: TRBV20-1; abundance: many; len: 15; j_gene: TRBJ2-7; d_gene: TRBD2; CDR3aa: CSARGDTSGNHEQYF; CDR3nt: TGCAGTGCTAGAGGGGATACTAGCGGGAACCACGAGCAGTACTTC
v_gene: TRBV11-3; abundance: few; len: 14; j_gene: TRBJ2-5; d_gene: -; CDR3aa: CASSFRKEGETQYF; CDR3nt: TGTGCCAGCAGCTTCCGTAAGGAAGGGGAGACCCAGTACTTC
v_gene: TRBV7-8; abundance: few; len: 16; j_gene: TRBJ2-2; d_gene: -; CDR3aa: CASSLATRTPTGELFF; CDR3nt: TGTGCCAGCAGCTTAGCGACGCGGACGCCCACCGGGGAGCTGTTTTTT
v_gene: TRBV20-1; abundance: -; len: 16; j_gene: TRBJ2-2; d_gene: TRBD2; CDR3aa: CSARDPSGGDTGELFF; CDR3nt: TGCAGTGCTAGAGATCCGAGCGGGGGAGACACCGGGGAGCTGTTTTTT
v_gene: TRBV4-3; abundance: few; len: 12; j_gene: TRBJ2-1; d_gene: -; CDR3aa: CASSQDRTQQFF; CDR3nt: TGCGCCAGCAGCCAAGATCGGACTCAGCAGTTCTTC
v_gene: TRBV20-1; abundance: -; len: 11; j_gene: TRBJ1-2; d_gene: -; CDR3aa: CSATQGNGYTF; CDR3nt: TGCAGTGCTACACAGGGAAATGGCTACACCTTC
v_gene: TRBV7-2; abundance: -; len: 15; j_gene: TRBJ1-1; d_gene: TRBD1; CDR3aa: CASSLRQGSYTEAFF; CDR3nt: TGTGCCAGCAGCCTACGACAGGGGTCCTACACTGAAGCTTTCTTT
v_gene: TRBV12-3/TRBV12-4; abundance: -; len: 14; j_gene: TRBJ1-1; d_gene: TRBD1; CDR3aa: CASSWTGIGTEAFF; CDR3nt: TGTGCCAGCAGCTGGACAGGGATTGGGACTGAAGCTTTCTTT
v_gene: TRBV20-1; abundance: few; len: 15; j_gene: TRBJ2-3; d_gene: -; CDR3aa: CSARGPWQGPDTQYF; CDR3nt: TGCAGTGCTAGAGGCCCCTGGCAGGGACCGGATACGCAGTATTTT
v_gene: TRBV5-1; abundance: few; len: 14; j_gene: TRBJ2-1; d_gene: TRBD2; CDR3aa: CASATSGRSNEQFF; CDR3nt: TGCGCCAGCGCCACTAGCGGGAGAAGCAATGAGCAGTTCTTC
v_gene: TRBV5-1; abundance: -; len: 17; j_gene: TRBJ1-2; d_gene: TRBD1; CDR3aa: CASSLSPQQGARDGYTF; CDR3nt: TGCGCCAGCAGCTTGAGTCCTCAACAGGGGGCGCGGGATGGCTACACCTTC
v_gene: TRBV5-6; abundance: few; len: 15; j_gene: TRBJ2-5; d_gene: -; CDR3aa: CASSLGGPISETQYF; CDR3nt: TGTGCCAGCAGCTTGGGGGGGCCGATCTCGGAGACCCAGTACTTC
v_gene: TRBV9; abundance: few; len: 13; j_gene: TRBJ2-7; d_gene: -; CDR3aa: CASSYRDNGEQYF; CDR3nt: TGTGCCAGCAGTTACCGGGACAATGGCGAGCAGTACTTC
v_gene: TRBV11-2; abundance: few; len: 14; j_gene: TRBJ2-1; d_gene: -; CDR3aa: CASSFYGGHNEQFF; CDR3nt: TGTGCCAGCAGCTTCTATGGGGGCCACAATGAGCAGTTCTTC
v_gene: TRBV11-3; abundance: many; len: 15; j_gene: TRBJ2-5; d_gene: -; CDR3aa: CASSLVVLAWETQYF; CDR3nt: TGTGCCAGCAGCTTAGTTGTGCTAGCGTGGGAGACCCAGTACTTC
v_gene: TRBV5-1; abundance: -; len: 14; j_gene: TRBJ1-2; d_gene: TRBD1; CDR3aa: CASSMTGLDYGYTF; CDR3nt: TGCGCCAGCAGCATGACAGGGTTGGACTATGGCTACACCTTC
v_gene: TRBV5-6; abundance: -; len: 14; j_gene: TRBJ2-7; d_gene: -; CDR3aa: CASGSYSPGYEQYF; CDR3nt: TGTGCCAGCGGCTCCTACTCCCCGGGCTACGAGCAGTACTTC
v_gene: TRBV5-1; abundance: -; len: 18; j_gene: TRBJ2-1; d_gene: TRBD2; CDR3aa: CASSLGTSGFSSYNEQFF; CDR3nt: TGCGCCAGCAGCTTGGGGACTAGCGGGTTTAGCTCCTACAATGAGCAGTTCTTC
v_gene: TRBV6-1; abundance: -; len: 16; j_gene: TRBJ2-3; d_gene: TRBD2; CDR3aa: CASSLIAGGTPDTQYF; CDR3nt: TGTGCCAGCAGTCTAATAGCGGGAGGAACCCCAGATACGCAGTATTTT
v_gene: TRBV20-1; abundance: few; len: 15; j_gene: TRBJ1-1; d_gene: -; CDR3aa: CSARPGGILWTEAFF; CDR3nt: TGCAGTGCTAGGCCGGGGGGGATTCTTTGGACTGAAGCTTTCTTT
v_gene: TRBV6-2/TRBV6-3; abundance: -; len: 15; j_gene: TRBJ2-7; d_gene: TRBD1; CDR3aa: CASSYSRQGANEQYF; CDR3nt: TGTGCCAGCAGTTACTCGAGACAGGGGGCGAATGAGCAGTACTTC
v_gene: TRBV5-1; abundance: few; len: 15; j_gene: TRBJ2-3; d_gene: TRBD2; CDR3aa: CASSLGSGGRDTQYF; CDR3nt: TGCGCCAGCAGCTTAGGAAGCGGGGGAAGAGATACGCAGTATTTT
v_gene: TRBV7-9; abundance: few; len: 16; j_gene: TRBJ2-2; d_gene: -; CDR3aa: CASSPLSGTNTGELFF; CDR3nt: TGTGCCAGCAGCCCCCTAAGCGGAACGAACACCGGGGAGCTGTTTTTT
v_gene: TRBV5-1; abundance: few; len: 15; j_gene: TRBJ2-3; d_gene: -; CDR3aa: CASSLTGSLPDTQYF; CDR3nt: TGCGCCAGCAGCTTGACAGGGTCCCTCCCAGATACGCAGTATTTT
v_gene: TRBV20-1; abundance: -; len: 13; j_gene: TRBJ2-7; d_gene: -; CDR3aa: CSARALVTREQYF; CDR3nt: TGCAGTGCTAGAGCCCTAGTAACCCGCGAGCAGTACTTC
v_gene: TRBV4-2; abundance: few; len: 13; j_gene: TRBJ2-5; d_gene: -; CDR3aa: CASSQGVLETQYF; CDR3nt: TGTGCCAGCAGCCAGGGAGTGTTGGAGACCCAGTACTTC
v_gene: TRBV7-6; abundance: few; len: 11; j_gene: TRBJ2-7; d_gene: -; CDR3aa: CASSLGIQQYF; CDR3nt: TGTGCCAGCAGCTTGGGGATTCAGCAGTACTTC
v_gene: TRBV20-1; abundance: few; len: 14; j_gene: TRBJ1-1; d_gene: -; CDR3aa: CSARDQGSHTEAFF; CDR3nt: TGCAGTGCTAGAGATCAGGGCAGTCACACTGAAGCTTTCTTT
v_gene: TRBV6-5; abundance: -; len: 16; j_gene: TRBJ1-6; d_gene: -; CDR3aa: CASSYRGSSYNSPLHF; CDR3nt: TGTGCCAGCAGTTACAGGGGCAGCTCCTATAATTCACCCCTCCACTTT
v_gene: TRBV29-1; abundance: few; len: 11; j_gene: TRBJ1-2; d_gene: -; CDR3aa: CSVAGYYGYTF; CDR3nt: TGCAGCGTTGCGGGATACTATGGCTACACCTTC
v_gene: TRBV4-3; abundance: -; len: 15; j_gene: TRBJ2-1; d_gene: TRBD2; CDR3aa: CASRRGVSAHNEQFF; CDR3nt: TGCGCCAGCAGGCGGGGGGTTAGCGCCCACAATGAGCAGTTCTTC
v_gene: TRBV7-8; abundance: -; len: 15; j_gene: TRBJ2-7; d_gene: TRBD1; CDR3aa: CASSLGVDRGYEQYF; CDR3nt: TGTGCCAGCAGCTTAGGGGTGGACAGGGGCTACGAGCAGTACTTC
v_gene: TRBV10-3; abundance: -; len: 16; j_gene: TRBJ2-3; d_gene: TRBD1; CDR3aa: CAISELAGGRTDTQYF; CDR3nt: TGTGCCATCAGTGAATTGGCAGGGGGTAGAACAGATACGCAGTATTTT
v_gene: TRBV24-1; abundance: -; len: 15; j_gene: TRBJ2-1; d_gene: -; CDR3aa: CATSAGGPTYNEQFF; CDR3nt: TGTGCCACCAGTGCTGGCGGGCCTACCTACAATGAGCAGTTCTTC
v_gene: TRBV5-1; abundance: few; len: 14; j_gene: TRBJ1-2; d_gene: -; CDR3aa: CASSNRGENYGYTF; CDR3nt: TGCGCCAGCAGCAATCGGGGGGAGAACTATGGCTACACCTTC
v_gene: TRBV4-3; abundance: -; len: 14; j_gene: TRBJ1-4; d_gene: -; CDR3aa: CASSPLGGVEKLFF; CDR3nt: TGCGCCAGCAGCCCCCTGGGGGGGGTGGAAAAACTGTTTTTT
v_gene: TRBV7-9; abundance: -; len: 14; j_gene: TRBJ2-6; d_gene: -; CDR3aa: CASHLRSGANVLTF; CDR3nt: TGTGCCAGCCACTTAAGGTCTGGGGCCAACGTCCTGACTTTC
v_gene: TRBV12-3/TRBV12-4; abundance: few; len: 14; j_gene: TRBJ2-3; d_gene: -; CDR3aa: CASSGGQTQATQYF; CDR3nt: TGTGCCAGCAGTGGAGGACAGACCCAAGCGACGCAGTATTTT
v_gene: TRBV7-2; abundance: -; len: 13; j_gene: TRBJ2-3; d_gene: TRBD1; CDR3aa: CASSWGTVDTQYF; CDR3nt: TGTGCCAGCAGCTGGGGGACAGTAGATACGCAGTATTTT
v_gene: TRBV9; abundance: -; len: 15; j_gene: TRBJ2-4; d_gene: -; CDR3aa: CASSGTSGSKNIQYF; CDR3nt: TGTGCCAGCAGCGGAACTTCAGGTTCCAAAAACATTCAGTACTTC
v_gene: TRBV20-1; abundance: -; len: 13; j_gene: TRBJ2-3; d_gene: -; CDR3aa: CSARVDGTDTQYF; CDR3nt: TGCAGTGCTAGGGTGGACGGCACAGATACGCAGTATTTT
v_gene: TRBV20-1; abundance: -; len: 13; j_gene: TRBJ2-1; d_gene: -; CDR3aa: CSARELQGYEQFF; CDR3nt: TGCAGTGCTAGGGAATTACAGGGTTATGAGCAGTTCTTC
v_gene: TRBV12-3/TRBV12-4; abundance: -; len: 15; j_gene: TRBJ2-1; d_gene: TRBD2; CDR3aa: CASSRDQLAADEQFF; CDR3nt: TGTGCCAGCAGCCGAGATCAGCTAGCGGCCGATGAGCAGTTCTTC
v_gene: TRBV29-1; abundance: -; len: 12; j_gene: TRBJ2-7; d_gene: -; CDR3aa: CSVEDLVYEQYF; CDR3nt: TGCAGCGTTGAAGATCTCGTCTACGAGCAGTACTTC
v_gene: TRBV12-3/TRBV12-4; abundance: many; len: 13; j_gene: TRBJ2-1; d_gene: -; CDR3aa: CASSFSDRGEQFF; CDR3nt: TGTGCCAGCAGTTTTAGTGATCGAGGTGAGCAGTTCTTC
v_gene: TRBV6-5; abundance: few; len: 14; j_gene: TRBJ2-5; d_gene: -; CDR3aa: CASSFSRDQETQYF; CDR3nt: TGTGCCAGCAGTTTCTCCAGGGACCAAGAGACCCAGTACTTC
v_gene: TRBV11-2; abundance: few; len: 15; j_gene: TRBJ2-7; d_gene: -; CDR3aa: CASTNSRDGYYEQYF; CDR3nt: TGTGCCAGCACCAACTCCCGGGACGGCTACTACGAGCAGTACTTC
v_gene: TRBV28; abundance: many; len: 16; j_gene: TRBJ2-7; d_gene: TRBD2; CDR3aa: CASSLMGLAGSYEQYF; CDR3nt: TGTGCCAGCAGTTTAATGGGGCTAGCGGGCTCCTACGAGCAGTACTTC
v_gene: TRBV25-1; abundance: few; len: 15; j_gene: TRBJ2-3; d_gene: -; CDR3aa: CASPVGAHSTDTQYF; CDR3nt: TGTGCCAGCCCCGTGGGGGCGCATAGCACAGATACGCAGTATTTT